This TCR beta chain derives from a study of blood T cells in healthy people across ages. Study in general: The capture of about one barcoded beta molecule per two T cells was achieved by template switching. Study-level results: Lack of knowledge of donor CMV status possibly confounded expanded clonotype changes.

Primed by a sample-barcoded 5' primer and a J-beta primer mix, a second PCR proceeded for 7 to 11 cycles. TCRdb processed the 5' RACE reads anew with MiXCR; each CDR3 protein has one entry. In the table there are more than 800,000 distinct CDR3 sequences, 25% to 35% of which are singletons. The V and J ends lost 10 bases and 3 bases respectively, with 13 bases between them. This CDR3 has 13 residues. Germline V gene sequence: CDR1 SEHNR, CDR2 FQNEAQ (reference sequence). Healthy Russian Caucasian donors spanned ages roughly 6 to 90 years. Every sample gave at least 5 micrograms of total RNA when it was extracted. Comments on this clonotype: Its cognate antigen is unknown.

This receptor was taken from a woman older than 75 in good health. The chain employs TRBV7-9 and TRBJ1-5; D gene unclear. The sample comprised blood. The CDR3 sequence: CATSHDSNQPQHF. CDR3 coding DNA: TGTGCCACATCACACGACTCCAATCAGCCCCAGCATTTT.